This T cell receptor (beta chain) came from a study of cytomegalovirus exposure and HLA in healthy donors. About the research overall: Ancestry clustering placed around 81% of approximately 420 genotyped donors in the Caucasian-associated cluster.

PCR involved 60 Vbeta and 13 Jbeta primers. Measured with immunoSEQ multiplex PCR; TCRdb has only the in-frame clones, and not every one. The data contain around 100,000 clones, about 68% of them seen just once; the ten biggest clones take up approximately 3.9%. Worth noting for this clone: Its target is not known.

Broader study findings: The investigators catalogued 164 TCR beta chains as cytomegalovirus-associated.

Healthy donors of bone marrow made up the group. The sample was PBMCs. The receptor's source is a man younger than 40 in good health and CMV-seropositive.

The CDR3 here is CASSRDRDYGYTF. Here the CDR3 DNA reads TGCGCCAGCAGCAGGGACAGGGATTATGGCTACACCTTC. V is TRBV5-1 and J is TRBJ1-2; 9 bases are shared with TRBD1. This CDR3 has 13 residues. V was clipped by 4 bases and J by 5 bases; unmatched bases: 3. In germline, CDR1 is SGHRS, CDR2 YFSETQ. The whole variable domain, remainder taken from reference TRBV5-1 and TRBJ1-2, is KAGVTQTPRYLIKTRGQQVTLSCSPISGHRSVSWYQQTPGQGLQFLFEYFSETQRNKGNFPGRFSGRQFSNSRSEMNVSTLELGDSALYLCASSRDRDYGYTFGSGTRLTVV.